Presented here are 30 T cell receptor beta chains from one specimen sequenced in a study of Graves' ophthalmopathy and Graves' hyperthyroidism. Amplification of TCR beta CDR3 regions used RNA transcripts. HTBI-primed RT-PCR formed the first round, and a multiplex PCR formed the second. TCRdb reprocessed the multiplex PCR reads via MiXCR and lists one record per CDR3 protein. Of more than 300,000 distinct CDR3 sequences listed, 17% are singletons. Input material: peripheral blood. The receptors derive from an adult woman with stable Graves' hyperthyroidism.

This clonotype was counted at least ten times. The gene calls are TRBV6-1 and TRBJ1-6, with D perhaps matching TRBD1 (6 bases). The CDR3 totals 13 residues. The germline gives CDR1 MNHNS, CDR2 SASEGT. Trimming cost V 7 bases and J 7 bases, with 11 bases left between them. CDR3 loop: CASTRTANSPLHF. For the CDR3, the DNA is TGTGCCAGCACCCGGACAGCAAATTCACCCCTCCACTTT.

Many counts were recorded for this clonotype. The chain joins TRBV20-1 to TRBJ1-1; weak D call: TRBD1 (5 bases). Germline CDR1 and CDR2: DFQATT and SNEGSKA (reference sequence). Trimming shortened V by 6 bases and J by 3 bases, and 14 bases separated the two germline ends. The CDR3 runs 13 residues. In DNA, the CDR3 is TGCAGTGCCGTCCAGGGCCTGGACACTGAAGCTTTCTTT. As protein: CSAVQGLDTEAFF.

This clonotype was seen many times. The V call is TRBV6-4, the J call TRBJ2-6; no definite D call. The CDR3 runs to 14 residues. In germline, CDR1 is MRHNA, CDR2 SNTAGT. The V end lost 8 bases, the J end lost 0 bases, and 8 bases lay between the germline ends. The CDR3 here is CASHYSSGANVLTF. In nucleotides, the CDR3 is TGTGCCAGCCATTATTCCTCTGGGGCCAACGTCCTGACTTTC.

This clonotype has only a few counts. The V call is TRBV5-4, the J call TRBJ1-2, with TRBD1 matching 11 bases. The junction had 9 bases not matched to a gene; V was cut back by 2 bases and J by 3 bases. This CDR3 spans 17 amino acids. Germline lookup yields CDR1 SGHNT and CDR2 YYREEE (reference sequence). This CDR3 reads CASSFRTGGFGHYGYTF. The CDR3 nucleotides are TGTGCCAGCAGCTTTCGGACAGGGGGCTTCGGTCACTATGGCTACACCTTC.

Ten or more counts support this clonotype. V usage is TRBV6-7 and J usage is TRBJ2-2, with 8 bases lining up with TRBD2. TRBV6-7 falls under the ORF class, with uncertain function. CDR3 length equals 22 residues. Trimming took 1 base from V and 0 from J; bases not matched to a gene: 19. For the CDR3, the DNA is TGTGCCAGCAGTTACTGGGCAGAAGCGGGAGTTACGGGAGATGCGAACACCGGGGAGCTGTTTTTT. As protein: CASSYWAEAGVTGDANTGELFF.

This clonotype appeared a few times. V usage is TRBV18 and J usage is TRBJ2-2; D gene unclear. The CDR3 contains 15 residues. Germline V lookup: CDR1 KGHSH, CDR2 LQKENI. V lost 2 bases and J lost 6, with 13 bases in between. DNA of the CDR3: TGTGCCAGCTCACCAGATCAGGTTCTTTCCGGGGAGCTGTTTTTT. Encoded protein: CASSPDQVLSGELFF.

This clonotype showed up just a few times. The genes are TRBV27 and TRBJ2-7; D perhaps matches TRBD1 (6 bases). The germline V gene encodes CDR1 MNHEY and CDR2 SMNVEV (reference sequence). Trimming took off 8 bases at V and 3 bases at J, with 20 bases between the two ends. The CDR3 totals 15 residues. The CDR3 loop reads CASRRVGANYYEQYF. CDR3 nucleotide sequence: TGTGCCAGCCGCCGGGTGGGGGCGAACTACTACGAGCAGTACTTC.

This clonotype was found many times. The chain has TRBV7-2 and TRBJ1-1, with D maybe TRBD1 (6 bases). Per germline, CDR1 SGHTA and CDR2 FQGNSA. Trimming left V 4 bases short and J 3 bases short, with 15 bases between. The CDR3 has 15 amino acids. CDR3 nucleotide sequence: TGTGCCAGCAGCTACACCACAGGGTCGGACACTGAAGCTTTCTTT. It yields the protein CASSYTTGSDTEAFF. The whole variable domain, filled in from reference TRBV7-2 and TRBJ1-1, reads GAGVSQSPSNKVTEKGKDVELRCDPISGHTALYWYRQSLGQGLEFLIYFQGNSAPDKSGLPSDRFSAERTGGSVSTLTIQRTQQEDSAVYLCASSYTTGSDTEAFFGQGTRLTVV.

At least ten counts were recorded for this clonotype. The junction and the germline gene differ at one end; a read error may be behind it. CDR3 amino acids: CSVGPAGSSYEQYF. CDR3 in DNA: TGCAGCGTTGGTCCAGCGGGGAGCTCCTATGAGCAGTACTTC. The gene calls are TRBV29-1 and TRBJ2-7, with 7 bases identical to TRBD2. Germline-derived CDR1 and CDR2 are SQVTM and ANQGSEA. The CDR3 is 14 residues long.

The chain combines TRBV5-6 with TRBJ1-1; D might be TRBD1 (5 bases). This CDR3 region has 15 residues. V was trimmed by 4 bases and J by 4 bases, leaving 17 bases between them. Germline V gene lookup returns CDR1 SGHDT and CDR2 YYEEEE. CDR3 amino acids: CASSPRAGRSTEAFF. Here the CDR3 DNA reads TGTGCCAGCAGCCCGAGGGCAGGGAGGAGCACTGAAGCTTTCTTT. Combining the CDR3 with reference TRBV5-6 and TRBJ1-1 gives the whole variable domain DAGVTQSPTHLIKTRGQQVTLRCSPKSGHDTVSWYQQALGQGPQFIFQYYEEEERQRGNFPDRFSGHQFPNYSSELNVNALLLGDSALYLCASSPRAGRSTEAFFGQGTRLTVV.

This clonotype occurred many times. The rearrangement links TRBV27 to TRBJ2-7; 7 nucleotides agree with TRBD1. CDR1 MNHEY and CDR2 SMNVEV come from the germline V gene (reference sequence). The V and J ends lost 6 bases and 0 bases, in that order; junction bases with no gene match: 5. This CDR3 spans 14 amino acids. The CDR3 loop is CASRKTGASYEQYF. DNA for the CDR3: TGTGCCAGCAGGAAAACAGGGGCCTCCTACGAGCAGTACTTC.

This clonotype was seen many times. J is TRBJ2-5 and V is TRBV14; the match to TRBD2 covers 7 bases. This CDR3 spans 15 amino acids. The V segment lost 4 bases and the J segment 4 bases; nucleotides outside the gene matches: 9. The germline V gene has CDR1 SGHDN and CDR2 FVKESK. The CDR3 DNA is TGTGCCAGCAGCCCCCGGACTAGTCTCGTAGAGACCCAGTACTTC. This translates into CASSPRTSLVETQYF.

This clonotype was counted ten times or more. The V gene is TRBV12-3 or TRBV12-4, the J gene TRBJ1-1; D is unclear. V lost 3 bases, J lost 1 base, and 9 bases lay in between. The CDR3 is made up of 14 amino acids. The chain's CDR3 is CASSFRATNTEAFF. The CDR3 DNA is TGTGCCAGCAGTTTTCGGGCCACGAACACTGAAGCTTTCTTT.

This clonotype was counted at least ten times. The chain joins TRBV6-2 or TRBV6-3 to TRBJ2-7; 9 bases map to TRBD1. From germline, CDR1 is MNHEY and CDR2 SVGEGT. CDR3 length equals 14 residues. Germline trimming cut 6 bases from V and 2 bases from J; bases unmatched to any gene: 5. The CDR3 bases are TGTGCCAGCAGAGGGACAGGGCGCCCCTACGAGCAGTACTTC. Translating gives CASRGTGRPYEQYF.

This clonotype was seen repeatedly, ten times or more. The chain joins TRBV6-2 or TRBV6-3 to TRBJ2-7; 7 bases are shared with TRBD1. CDR3 size: 15 residues. Trimming removed 2 bases from V and 0 bases from J; junction bases left unmatched: 4. Germline loops: CDR1 MNHEY, CDR2 SVGEGT. Here the CDR3 DNA reads TGTGCCAGCAGTTACAGGGGGCTAAGCTCCTACGAGCAGTACTTC. Translation gives CASSYRGLSSYEQYF.

J is TRBJ1-2 and V is TRBV30; possibly TRBD1 for D (5 bases). The CDR3 contains 15 residues. V was clipped by 1 base and J by 1 base, with 13 bases between them. From germline, CDR1 is GTSNPN and CDR2 SVGIG (reference sequence). The CDR3 DNA reads as TGTGCCTGGAGTGACCGGGGAAGGGGTAACTATGGCTACACCTTC. It specifies CAWSDRGRGNYGYTF.

This clonotype was counted at least ten times. The chain links TRBV19 to TRBJ1-2; D may be TRBD1 (6 bases). Germline assignment: CDR1 LNHDA and CDR2 SQIVND (reference sequence). Trimming took off 3 bases at V and 2 bases at J, with 13 bases between the two ends. The CDR3 totals 15 residues. Here the CDR3 reads CASSIFGTPNYGYTF. In DNA, the CDR3 is TGTGCCAGTAGTATCTTTGGGACACCCAACTATGGCTACACCTTC.

The chain is built from TRBV18 and TRBJ2-7; 8 bases line up with TRBD1. The CDR3 is made up of 15 amino acids. V lost 3 bases to trimming and J lost 6 bases; unmatched junction nucleotides: 10. Looked up from germline, CDR1 is KGHSH and CDR2 is LQKENI. The CDR3 DNA follows: TGTGCCAGCTCACCGCAGTCCCGACAGGGGTTCGAGCAGTACTTC. Protein sequence: CASSPQSRQGFEQYF.

This clonotype came up many times. The chain uses TRBV19 and TRBJ1-1, with TRBD1 matching 8 bases. CDR1 LNHDA and CDR2 SQIVND come from the germline V gene (reference sequence). V trimming: 4 bases; J trimming: 3 bases; junction bases outside the gene matches: 1. The CDR3 runs to 13 residues. The CDR3 coding sequence is TGTGCCAGTAGTAAGGACAGGGACACTGAAGCTTTCTTT. This gives the protein CASSKDRDTEAFF.

This clonotype was found many times. The chain links TRBV12-3 or TRBV12-4 to TRBJ2-7; D is possibly TRBD2 (5 bases). The CDR3 covers 14 residues. V was clipped by 5 bases and J by 2 bases, with 13 bases between them. CDR3 sequence reads: CASSDSGITYEQYF. In DNA form, the CDR3 reads TGTGCCAGCAGTGACTCCGGGATTACCTACGAGCAGTACTTC.

This clonotype was detected ten times or more. The chain employs TRBV6-1 and TRBJ2-3, with 11 bases that match TRBD2. The CDR3 loop spans 14 amino acids. Germline loops: CDR1 MNHNS, CDR2 SASEGT. V was clipped by 7 bases and J by 5 bases; unmatched bases: 5. The CDR3 region is CASNPSGRRDTQYF. CDR3 nucleotide sequence: TGTGCCAGCAACCCTAGCGGGAGGAGAGATACGCAGTATTTT.

The chain recombines TRBV18 with TRBJ2-7, with 8 bases matching TRBD1. J was trimmed by 3 bases and V by 4 bases; bases with no gene match: 8. The CDR3 extends over 15 amino acids. Germline V gene data show CDR1 as KGHSH and CDR2 as LQKENI. This CDR3 is CASSRLAGTGYEQYF. The CDR3, as DNA: TGTGCCAGCTCACGACTTGCCGGGACAGGCTACGAGCAGTACTTC.

This clonotype was seen repeatedly, ten times or more. The chain couples TRBV19 to TRBJ2-7, with 7 bases lining up with TRBD1. The CDR3 is 13 amino acids. Germline CDR1 reads LNHDA; CDR2 reads SQIVND (reference sequence). V shed 8 bases, J shed 7 bases, and the junction held 11 bases outside the gene matches. The chain's CDR3 is CASWRGGLMEQYF. In DNA form, the CDR3 reads TGTGCCAGTTGGAGAGGGGGCTTGATGGAGCAGTACTTC.

The table lists this clonotype with many counts. This chain uses TRBV28 with TRBJ1-1; 7 nucleotides agree with TRBD1. CDR3 size: 15 residues. The germline V gene has CDR1 MDHEN and CDR2 SYDVKM. The V segment lost 7 bases and the J segment 5 bases; nucleotides outside the gene matches: 13. The CDR3 DNA reads as TGTGCCAGCACCGCCCCGGGGAGGGGGCGGACTGAAGCTTTCTTT. Encoded protein: CASTAPGRGRTEAFF.

This clonotype was found many times. The V gene is TRBV12-3 or TRBV12-4, the J gene TRBJ1-5; D remains unclear. V dropped 2 bases and J dropped 0 bases, with 8 bases sitting between them. CDR3 length equals 15 residues. CDR3 residues: CASSLSANSNQPQHF. CDR3 DNA: TGTGCCAGCAGTTTATCTGCGAATAGCAATCAGCCCCAGCATTTT.

This clonotype occurred many times. At one end, the junction sequence differs from germline, possibly due to a read error. The chain carries TRBV15 and TRBJ2-7; unclear D gene. The germline V gene encodes CDR1 LNHNV and CDR2 YYDKDF (reference sequence). CDR3 length: 14 amino acids. The CDR3 loop reads CATLTVRSNYGQYF. CDR3 nucleotides: TGTGCCACCTTGACGGTCAGGTCGAACTACGGGCAGTACTTC.

The chain uses TRBV15 and TRBJ1-5; D perhaps matches TRBD1 (6 bases). Deletions cut 0 bases from V and 2 bases from J, with 17 bases between. The CDR3 totals 18 residues. In germline, CDR1 is LNHNV, CDR2 YYDKDF (reference sequence). The CDR3 spells CATSRDRGELGGNQPQHF. CDR3 bases: TGTGCCACCAGCAGAGACAGGGGCGAACTAGGGGGCAATCAGCCCCAGCATTTT.

In its sample, this clonotype was seen many times. The gene calls are TRBV12-3 or TRBV12-4 and TRBJ2-7; 12 bases are a match to TRBD1. The CDR3 is made up of 14 amino acids. V gave up 7 bases and J gave up 4 bases; unmatched junction bases: 5. The CDR3 DNA is TGTGCCAGCACCGGGGACAGGGGGCCGTACGAGCAGTACTTC. Its translation: CASTGDRGPYEQYF.

Only a few counts were recorded for this clonotype. This may be a read error, as it is one base from a much larger clone. The gene calls are TRBV6-1 and TRBJ2-7; the D is unclear. The V gene's germline CDR1 is MNHNS and CDR2 SASEGT. This CDR3 has 11 residues. The CDR3 protein is CASRDWDEQYF. Written as DNA, the CDR3 is TGTGCCAGCCGTGACTGGGACGAGCAGTACTTC.

Many counts were recorded for this clonotype. A read error may be the cause here, since a much bigger clone is one base away. No conserved phenylalanine or tryptophan ends this CDR3, so it is likely a read error. This rearrangement joins TRBV29-1 to TRBJ1-1; D unclear. From germline, CDR1 is SQVTM and CDR2 ANQGSEA. Trimming took 7 bases from V and 5 from J, leaving 11 bases between them. The CDR3 consists of 11 residues. CDR3: CSAAVHTEAFL. The CDR3 DNA reads TGCAGCGCAGCGGTGCATACTGAAGCTTTCCTT.